The 20 T cell receptor beta chains below were found in one sample sequenced in a study of blood T cells in healthy people across ages. A second 7 to 11 cycle PCR used barcoded and J-beta primers. TCRdb itself ran the 5' RACE reads through MiXCR, one entry per CDR3 protein. The data contain 2 million or so distinct CDR3 sequences, roughly 49% of them singletons. The specimen sequenced was blood. The receptors were gathered from a woman aged 40 to 50 in good health.

The chain recombines TRBV20-1 with TRBJ2-5; no clear D. The ends were cut back, 0 bases at V and 2 bases at J, with 13 bases in the middle. The CDR3 extends over 15 amino acids. The germline V gene encodes CDR1 DFQATT and CDR2 SNEGSKA (reference sequence). The CDR3 protein is CSARDLGPSQETQYF. Written as DNA, the CDR3 is TGCAGTGCTAGAGATCTCGGGCCGTCACAAGAGACCCAGTACTTC.

V is TRBV6-1 and J is TRBJ2-1; 8 bases line up with TRBD1. J gave up 10 bases and V 4 bases, and 9 bases lay outside the gene matches. CDR1 MNHNS and CDR2 SASEGT come from the germline V gene. This CDR3 is built from 14 residues. The CDR3: CASSVRTGTYEQFF. As DNA, the CDR3 is TGTGCCAGCAGTGTGAGGACAGGGACCTACGAGCAGTTCTTC.

The sample holds a few counts of this clonotype. This rearrangement joins TRBV27 to TRBJ2-7; tentatively, D is TRBD1 (5 bases). V lost 3 bases, J lost 1 base, and 13 bases lay in between. The CDR3 loop spans 15 amino acids. The germline CDR1 and CDR2 sequences are MNHEY and SMNVEV (reference sequence). The CDR3 loop is CASSFAGKGSYEQYF. The CDR3 region has the DNA TGTGCCAGCAGTTTCGCAGGGAAAGGGTCCTACGAGCAGTACTTC.

J is TRBJ2-3 and V is TRBV12-3 or TRBV12-4; the D gene is possibly TRBD1 (6 bases). This CDR3 has 15 residues. Trimming took off 2 bases at V and 3 bases at J, with 12 bases between the two ends. Here the CDR3 DNA reads TGTGCCAGCAGTTTATACACAGGGCTGACAGATACGCAGTATTTT. It translates to CASSLYTGLTDTQYF.

This clonotype was observed a handful of times. This chain joins TRBV9 and TRBJ2-1, with TRBD2 matching 15 bases. CDR3 length: 17 amino acids. The J segment lost 8 bases and the V segment lost 0 bases, leaving 6 bases of the junction unmatched. CDR1 SGDLS and CDR2 YYNGEE come from the germline V gene. The CDR3 region is CASSVVVGTSGGYEQFF. In DNA form, the CDR3 reads TGTGCCAGCAGCGTAGTAGTCGGGACTAGCGGGGGGTATGAGCAGTTCTTC. The variable domain in full, with the rest retrieved from reference TRBV9 and TRBJ2-1, is DSGVTQTPKHLITATGQRVTLRCSPRSGDLSVYWYQQSLDQGLQFLIQYYNGEERAKGNILERFSAQQFPDLHSELNLSSLELGDSALYFCASSVVVGTSGGYEQFFGPGTRLTVL.

This chain uses TRBV6-5 with TRBJ2-4; 7 bases line up with TRBD1. The J call is doubtful: the DNA matches TRBJ2-7 better. CDR1 and CDR2 from the germline V gene are MNHEY and SVGAGI. This CDR3 comprises 16 residues. This chain's CDR3 is CASSYEGARFGNEQYF. Here the CDR3 DNA reads TGTGCCAGCAGTTATGAGGGGGCGCGCTTCGGCAACGAGCAGTACTTC.

This clonotype was found a few times. The J gene is TRBJ2-1, the V gene TRBV20-1; possibly TRBD1 for D (6 bases). Deletions cut 6 bases from V and 3 bases from J, with 18 bases between. The CDR3 covers 15 residues. CDR1 is DFQATT, CDR2 SNEGSKA, per germline (reference sequence). This CDR3 is CSAAEGVLIYNEQFF. DNA for the CDR3: TGCAGTGCGGCAGAGGGGGTCTTAATCTACAATGAGCAGTTCTTC.

The genes are TRBV20-1 and TRBJ2-4, with 15 bases that match TRBD2. The J call could be wrong; TRBJ2-7 is a better fit for the DNA end. The CDR3 spans 17 residues. CDR1 DFQATT and CDR2 SNEGSKA come from the germline V gene (reference sequence). CDR3 DNA: TGCAGTGCTAGTCCAGGGACTAGCGGGGGGCTCCGCCACGAGCAGTACTTC. Translated, it gives CSASPGTSGGLRHEQYF.

The V and J genes are TRBV20-1 and TRBJ2-3, with TRBD2 matching over 7 bases. V was pared by 2 bases and J by 1 base, with 3 bases of the junction left unmatched. The CDR3 loop spans 14 amino acids. From germline, CDR1 is DFQATT and CDR2 SNEGSKA (reference sequence). In nucleotides, the CDR3 is TGCAGTGCTAGACAGCGGGGAGGCACAGATACGCAGTATTTT. This sequence encodes CSARQRGGTDTQYF.

The chain uses TRBV5-1 and TRBJ2-5; 9 bases map to TRBD1. Germline V gene lookup returns CDR1 SGHRS and CDR2 YFSETQ. This CDR3 is 16 amino acids long. After removal of 0 bases from V and 11 bases from J, the junction contained 14 bases not matched to a gene. CDR3 sequence reads: CASSLGTGVLHNEQYF. The DNA for the CDR3 is TGCGCCAGCAGCTTGGGGACAGGGGTATTACACAATGAGCAGTACTTC.

The rearrangement uses TRBV6-1 and TRBJ2-3; 8 bases align to TRBD1. Trimming removed 5 bases from V and 4 bases from J; junction bases left unmatched: 8. CDR3 length: 15 residues. CDR1 is MNHNS and CDR2 is SASEGT in the germline V gene. This CDR3 is CASSIGQGLADTQYF. DNA for the CDR3: TGTGCCAGCAGTATCGGACAGGGCCTCGCAGATACGCAGTATTTT.

DNA for the CDR3: TGTGCCAGCACCTACGGCCGCACGGGGGGCAACAAAAACATTCAGTACTTC. It yields the protein CASTYGRTGGNKNIQYF. The V gene is TRBV6-2 or TRBV6-3, the J gene TRBJ2-4, with D possibly matching TRBD2 (7 bases). The germline CDR1 and CDR2 sequences are MNHEY and SVGEGT. The CDR3 is 17 residues long. The V gene lost 7 bases and the J gene lost 3 bases, with 22 bases spanning the gap.

This clonotype was seen a handful of times. This sequence joins TRBV7-2 and TRBJ1-2; possible D gene TRBD1, 5 bases. CDR3 length: 15 amino acids. Per germline, CDR1 SGHTA and CDR2 FQGNSA. V lost 4 bases and J lost 4, with 16 bases in between. The DNA of the CDR3 is TGTGCCAGCAGCTCAGAGAGGGAGGGGAGCTATGGCTACACCTTC. It codes for CASSSEREGSYGYTF. The entire variable domain, with the rest obtained from reference TRBV7-2 and TRBJ1-2, is as follows: GAGVSQSPSNKVTEKGKDVELRCDPISGHTALYWYRQSLGQGLEFLIYFQGNSAPDKSGLPSDRFSAERTGGSVSTLTIQRTQQEDSAVYLCASSSEREGSYGYTFGSGTRLTVV.

The chain combines TRBV7-2 with TRBJ1-1, with TRBD1 as a possible D gene (6 bases). V was shortened by 4 bases and J by 4 bases, with 13 bases between the two germline ends. The CDR3 runs 14 residues. Germline V lookup: CDR1 SGHTA, CDR2 FQGNSA. The CDR3: CASSWAGVTTEAFF. The CDR3 DNA is TGTGCCAGCAGCTGGGCAGGGGTTACCACTGAAGCTTTCTTT.

The chain couples TRBV27 to TRBJ2-1; 11 bases are shared with TRBD2. The CDR3 is 15 amino acids. Germline V gives CDR1 MNHEY, CDR2 SMNVEV (reference sequence). J was trimmed by 4 bases and V by 7 bases; bases with no gene match: 6. The CDR3 is CASTSRTSGYNEQFF. As DNA, the CDR3 is TGTGCCAGCACTAGTAGGACTAGCGGGTACAATGAGCAGTTCTTC.

This clonotype has only one observation. The CDR3 protein is CSVERQLNYGYTF. CDR3 DNA sequence: TGCAGCGTTGAACGCCAGCTTAACTATGGCTACACCTTC. The V and J genes are TRBV29-1 and TRBJ1-2; D ambiguous. Per germline, CDR1 SQVTM and CDR2 ANQGSEA. The CDR3 runs 13 residues. Trimming took off 2 bases at V and 1 base at J, with 8 bases between the two ends.

CDR3 amino acids: CASSSPGAQTNIQYF. For the CDR3, the DNA is TGTGCCAGCAGTTCCCCAGGGGCGCAGACAAACATTCAGTACTTC. The chain carries TRBV27 and TRBJ2-4, with D tentatively TRBD1 (6 bases). From germline, CDR1 is MNHEY and CDR2 SMNVEV (reference sequence). The CDR3 has 15 residues. The V end lost 4 bases, the J end lost 6 bases, and 16 bases lay between the germline ends.

This clonotype was seen a handful of times. The gene calls are TRBV7-9 and TRBJ2-4; tentatively, D is TRBD2 (5 bases). V lost 2 bases and J 8 bases, leaving 13 bases between the germline ends. Per germline, CDR1 SEHNR and CDR2 FQNEAQ (reference sequence). CDR3 size: 14 residues. The CDR3 DNA reads TGTGCCAGCAGCTTAAGCCAGCGGCACCACATTCAGTACTTC. Protein sequence: CASSLSQRHHIQYF.

The chain joins TRBV29-1 to TRBJ2-3; 13 positions match TRBD2. There are 16 residues in the CDR3. The J segment lost 5 bases and the V segment lost 6 bases, leaving 11 bases of the junction unmatched. Germline CDR1 is SQVTM and CDR2 is ANQGSEA. The CDR3 here is CSVAKVTSGGLDTQYF. The CDR3 coding sequence is TGCAGCGTCGCTAAGGTGACTAGCGGGGGGCTAGATACGCAGTATTTT.

The chain joins TRBV29-1 to TRBJ1-1; TRBD1 is a possible D gene (5 bases). The CDR3 spans 13 residues. The germline CDR1 and CDR2 sequences are SQVTM and ANQGSEA. V lost 1 base, J lost 3 bases, and 9 bases lay in between. The CDR3 nucleotides read TGCAGCGTTGAAGGGCAGGGAGACACTGAAGCTTTCTTT. It yields the protein CSVEGQGDTEAFF.